The next 27 T cell receptor beta chains were all read from a single sample in a study of spatial heterogeneity in lung cancer. Time point defined: sample taken at primary tumor resection. Whole-study findings and limits: Higher tumor mutation counts went along with higher counts of expanded intratumoral alpha and beta TCRs.

From the 5' RACE reads, TCRdb called clonotypes with MiXCR, one entry per CDR3 protein. The profile shows 18,000 or so distinct CDR3 sequences, roughly a tenth of them singletons. Their cognate antigens are unknown. The input for sequencing was lung tumor tissue, taken at surgery. The receptor source for this set is a female donor with early-stage non-small cell lung cancer.

As concerns this clonotype: The size of this beta chain means little, since it is a stray read in a library made for alpha chains. The DNA of the CDR3 is TGTGCCAGCGGGGGCCCAACGCAGTATTTT. Translated, it gives CASGGPTQYF. The chain links TRBV6-5 to TRBJ2-3, with D possibly matching TRBD1 (6 bases). This CDR3 has 10 residues. V shed 8 bases and J shed 9 bases, with 9 bases lying between them. Germline-derived CDR1 and CDR2 are MNHEY and SVGAGI.

This clonotype was counted a few times. For a library built for alpha chains, this beta chain is a stray read; little rests on its size. The CDR3 loop is CATGEGIQYF. CDR3 DNA sequence: TGTGCCACCGGCGAGGGCATTCAGTACTTC. The V gene is TRBV6-1, the J gene TRBJ2-4, with D perhaps matching TRBD2 (5 bases). Germline lookup yields CDR1 MNHNS and CDR2 SASEGT. V lost 10 bases and J 9 bases, leaving 10 bases between the germline ends. The CDR3 contains 10 residues.

This clonotype was observed at least ten times. This beta chain slipped into a library made for alpha chains as a stray read, so its size is not meaningful. This chain links TRBV20-1 with TRBJ2-7; 9 bases fit TRBD2. The V segment lost 0 bases and the J segment 4 bases; nucleotides outside the gene matches: 7. Germline CDR1 is DFQATT and CDR2 is SNEGSKA (reference sequence). The CDR3 sequence is 15 residues long. Here the CDR3 reads CSARDPTSGLYEQYF. The CDR3 region has the DNA TGCAGTGCTAGAGATCCGACTAGCGGCCTATACGAGCAGTACTTC.

In its sample, this clonotype was seen many times. The library was designed around alpha chains, so this beta chain is a stray read whose abundance carries little weight. V is TRBV28 and J is TRBJ2-1; D is ambiguous. The V gene lost 3 bases and the J gene lost 7 bases, with 13 bases spanning the gap. This CDR3 has 14 amino acids. The V gene's germline CDR1 is MDHEN and CDR2 SYDVKM. This CDR3 is CASSFIGSFNEQFF. The CDR3 region has the DNA TGTGCCAGCAGTTTCATCGGCAGCTTTAATGAGCAGTTCTTC. The complete variable domain, with remaining parts taken from reference TRBV28 and TRBJ2-1, reads DVKVTQSSRYLVKRTGEKVFLECVQDMDHENMFWYRQDPGLGLRLIYFSYDVKMKEKGDIPEGYSVSREKKERFSLILESASTNQTSMYLCASSFIGSFNEQFFGPGTRLTVL.

This clonotype showed up just a few times. Found in a library prepared for alpha chains, this beta chain is an off-target read, and its abundance has little meaning. V is TRBV12-3 or TRBV12-4 and J is TRBJ2-5; the D gene is possibly TRBD2 (7 bases). Trimming removed 8 bases from V and 5 bases from J, with 18 bases in between. CDR3 length: 14 residues. The CDR3 sequence is CASVNHGGGETQYF. DNA of the CDR3: TGTGCCAGCGTAAATCACGGCGGGGGCGAGACCCAGTACTTC.

This clonotype has a count of ten or more. The library was designed around alpha chains, so this beta chain is a stray read whose abundance carries little weight. The rearrangement links TRBV3-1 to TRBJ2-1; 8 bases agree with TRBD2. Losses at the gene ends were 0 bases for V and 4 bases for J; bases not matched to a gene: 8. This CDR3 is 17 amino acids long. The germline V gene has CDR1 LGHDT and CDR2 YNNKEL (reference sequence). The CDR3 protein is CASSQDAPTSGYNEQFF. DNA for the CDR3: TGTGCCAGCAGCCAAGATGCCCCCACTAGCGGTTACAATGAGCAGTTCTTC.

This clonotype was counted at least ten times. Being off target in a library aimed at alpha chains, this beta chain has a size of little meaning. The chain recombines TRBV5-5 with TRBJ1-5; D not certain. Trimming shortened V by 0 bases and J by 2 bases, and 18 bases separated the two germline ends. Germline V CDR1 and CDR2: SGHKS, YYEKEE (reference sequence). The CDR3 spans 18 residues. CDR3: CASSLGSGLGSRNQPQHF. CDR3 DNA: TGTGCCAGCAGCTTGGGTAGTGGTCTGGGCTCGCGCAATCAGCCCCAGCATTTT.

Concerning this clonotype itself: This beta chain was picked up by a library intended for alpha chains and is off target, so its count carries little meaning. The rearrangement links TRBV20-1 to TRBJ2-1, with 9 bases that match TRBD2. Germline values: CDR1 DFQATT, CDR2 SNEGSKA (reference sequence). This CDR3 is 15 amino acids long. Unmatched junction bases numbered 14, after V lost 7 bases and J lost 7 bases. Here the CDR3 reads CSGPPGLAFFNEQFF. The CDR3 DNA sequence: TGCAGTGGGCCCCCGGGACTAGCATTTTTTAATGAGCAGTTCTTC.

This clonotype was counted ten times or more. Because this beta chain is a stray read in a library intended to capture alpha chains, its abundance should not be given much weight. V and J are TRBV4-1 and TRBJ1-1, with no clear D. Trimming removed 2 bases at V and 0 bases at J, with 13 bases between. CDR1 MGHRA and CDR2 YSYEKL come from the germline V gene. This CDR3 is built from 16 residues. The CDR3 here is CASSQKESGLNTEAFF. The CDR3 coding sequence is TGCGCCAGCAGCCAAAAAGAATCTGGGTTGAACACTGAAGCTTTCTTT.

In this sample, this clonotype turned up a few times. As an off-target read in a library built for alpha chains, this beta chain has a frequency of little significance. V gene TRBV19 combines with J gene TRBJ1-2; tentatively, D is TRBD1 (5 bases). Germline CDR1 reads LNHDA; CDR2 reads SQIVND (reference sequence). Trimming cost V 3 bases and J 5 bases, with 19 bases left between them. The CDR3 runs to 16 residues. The CDR3 loop is CASSMDRDGYAYGYTF. The CDR3 DNA sequence: TGTGCCAGTAGTATGGATAGGGACGGATACGCTTATGGCTACACCTTC.

Regarding this clonotype: This beta chain came through as a stray read in a library set up for alpha chains, and its size says little. This sequence joins TRBV7-2 and TRBJ1-1, with a tentative D call TRBD1 (6 bases). V gave up 5 bases and J gave up 5 bases, with 15 bases separating them. CDR3 length equals 14 residues. The germline V gene has CDR1 SGHTA and CDR2 FQGNSA. The CDR3 DNA follows: TGTGCCAGCAGCCCCCCGGGGGCGCAAACTGAAGCTTTCTTT. It specifies CASSPPGAQTEAFF.

For this clonotype: It may be a read error: a sequence one base away is much more abundant. The size of this beta chain means little, since it is a stray read in a library made for alpha chains. The gene calls are TRBV12-3 or TRBV12-4 and TRBJ1-5; D is undetermined. CDR3 length: 12 amino acids. The CDR3 coding sequence is TGTGCCAGCAGTTCCGGGAATCAGCTCCAGCATTTT. Translating gives CASSSGNQLQHF.

With regard to this clonotype: This beta chain represents an off-target read in a library built for alpha chains; its size is of limited meaning. In nucleotides, the CDR3 is TGTGCCATCTCAACCGACCGAGATACGCAGTATTTT. Protein sequence: CAISTDRDTQYF. The V call is TRBV6-6, the J call TRBJ2-3, with D uncertain. Germline values: CDR1 MNHNY, CDR2 SVGAGI (reference sequence). This CDR3 region has 12 residues. V shed 10 bases and J shed 5 bases, with 13 bases lying between them.

With regard to this clonotype: Found in a library prepared for alpha chains, this beta chain is an off-target read, and its abundance has little meaning. The chain uses TRBV7-2 and TRBJ2-5; D might be TRBD1 or TRBD2, each matching 6 bases. V lost 2 bases, J lost 0 bases, and 7 bases lay in between. Germline lookup yields CDR1 SGHTA and CDR2 FQGNSA. CDR3 length: 14 amino acids. The CDR3 here is CASSLRGDQETQYF. For the CDR3, the DNA is TGTGCCAGCAGCTTAAGGGGGGACCAAGAGACCCAGTACTTC. Based on the CDR3 plus reference TRBV7-2 and TRBJ2-5, the full variable domain is GAGVSQSPSNKVTEKGKDVELRCDPISGHTALYWYRQSLGQGLEFLIYFQGNSAPDKSGLPSDRFSAERTGGSVSTLTIQRTQQEDSAVYLCASSLRGDQETQYFGPGTRLLVL.

Relative to its sample, this clonotype is medium-sized (0.01 to 0.1%). Found in a library prepared for alpha chains, this beta chain is an off-target read, and its abundance has little meaning. This chain connects TRBV5-8 to TRBJ1-5, with TRBD1 matching 9 bases. With V trimmed by 5 bases and J by 6 bases, 3 bases remained unmatched. Looked up from germline, CDR1 is SGHTS and CDR2 is YDEGEE. This CDR3 comprises 13 residues. CDR3 region: CASSTGGLQPQHF. The CDR3 nucleotides are TGTGCCAGCAGTACAGGGGGCCTTCAGCCCCAGCATTTT.

The table lists this clonotype with many counts. Since it is a stray read in a library aimed at alpha chains, this beta chain has a size that is not meaningful. J is TRBJ1-2 and V is TRBV7-2; no clear D. Germline V gives CDR1 SGHTA, CDR2 FQGNSA. The CDR3 is 13 residues long. Trimming left V 8 bases short and J 4 bases short, with 14 bases between. This CDR3 reads CASSHTTTYGYTF. CDR3 DNA: TGTGCCAGCTCTCACACCACCACCTATGGCTACACCTTC.

A note on this clonotype: In a library made to pick up alpha chains, this beta chain is a stray read with a size that means little. This rearrangement joins TRBV28 to TRBJ2-3; 9 positions match TRBD2. Germline CDR1 MDHEN, CDR2 SYDVKM. J lost 1 base, V lost 7 bases, and 3 bases had no gene match. This CDR3 has 14 residues. This CDR3 is CASNPSGGTDTQYF. The DNA for the CDR3 is TGTGCCAGCAACCCTAGCGGGGGCACAGATACGCAGTATTTT.

There are a few counts of this clonotype. The size of this beta chain means little, since it is a stray read in a library made for alpha chains. The chain uses TRBV20-1 and TRBJ1-6; unclear D gene. Per germline, CDR1 DFQATT and CDR2 SNEGSKA (reference sequence). V was clipped by 0 bases and J by 7 bases, with 10 bases between them. There are 14 residues in the CDR3. CDR3 in amino acids: CSARESGVNSPLHF. The CDR3 bases are TGCAGTGCTAGAGAATCCGGGGTCAATTCACCCCTCCACTTT.

Concerning this clonotype: A library made for alpha chains picked up this beta chain off target, so its size means little. V and J are TRBV4-2 and TRBJ2-5; D is uncertain. The CDR3 runs to 16 residues. The V and J ends lost 0 bases and 1 base respectively, with 12 bases between them. From germline, CDR1 is LGHNA and CDR2 YNFKEQ. In DNA form, the CDR3 reads TGTGCCAGCAGCCAAGATCGTACTACTCTCCAAGAGACCCAGTACTTC. Protein product: CASSQDRTTLQETQYF.

This clonotype occurred many times. This beta chain turned up in a library designed for alpha chains; as an off-target read, its abundance says little. CDR3 coding DNA: TGTGCCAGCAGTTTAGGGCCAGCACCTAACTATGGCTACACCTTC. Protein sequence: CASSLGPAPNYGYTF. The rearrangement joins TRBV27 to TRBJ1-2; D gene uncertain. The germline gives CDR1 MNHEY, CDR2 SMNVEV (reference sequence). There are 15 residues in the CDR3. V lost 2 bases and J 0 bases, leaving 10 bases between the germline ends.

This clonotype occurred many times. Being off target in a library aimed at alpha chains, this beta chain has a size of little meaning. V gene TRBV6-1 combines with J gene TRBJ1-1; no clear D. With 6 bases removed from V and 1 base from J, the gap between germline ends came to 9 bases. The CDR3 sequence is 13 residues long. Germline V gene data show CDR1 as MNHNS and CDR2 as SASEGT. The CDR3 is CASRLVENTEAFF. CDR3 nucleotide sequence: TGTGCCAGCAGGCTAGTAGAGAACACTGAAGCTTTCTTT.

This clonotype was seen many times. Because the library targeted alpha chains, this beta chain is an off-target read whose size means little. This chain uses TRBV3-1 with TRBJ2-7; TRBD2 might be the D (5 bases). CDR1 is LGHDT, CDR2 YNNKEL, per germline (reference sequence). CDR3 size: 14 residues. V was cut by 9 bases and J by 0 bases, with 15 bases left in between. CDR3 DNA: TGTGCCAGTACACTCAGCGGTAGCTCCTACGAGCAGTACTTC. The encoded protein is CASTLSGSSYEQYF.

This clonotype was counted at least ten times. This beta chain is a stray read from a library made for alpha chains; its abundance is not meaningful. The gene calls are TRBV7-6 and TRBJ1-3; D uncertain. Germline V lookup: CDR1 SGHVS, CDR2 FNYEAQ. Trimming stripped 0 bases from V and 2 bases from J, with 20 bases between. The CDR3 sequence is 19 residues long. DNA of the CDR3: TGTGCCAGCAGCTTAGCGAATATCGGCCAGATCCTTCCTGGAAACACCATATATTTT. Protein product: CASSLANIGQILPGNTIYF.

This clonotype was seen more than once but under ten times. For a library built for alpha chains, this beta chain is a stray read; little rests on its size. This sequence joins TRBV20-1 and TRBJ1-2, with D unresolved. Trimming left V 0 bases short and J 8 bases short, with 16 bases between. Germline V CDR1 and CDR2: DFQATT, SNEGSKA (reference sequence). This CDR3 comprises 14 residues. CDR3 nucleotide sequence: TGCAGTGCTAGAGAGCCAAGCGCCCCCGCCGGCTACACCTTC. Translating gives CSAREPSAPAGYTF.

This clonotype occurred a few times. The size of this beta chain means little, since it is a stray read in a library made for alpha chains. The chain employs TRBV2 and TRBJ2-1; D ambiguous. This CDR3 comprises 11 residues. Trimming cost V 7 bases and J 8 bases, with 9 bases left between them. The germline V gene has CDR1 SNHLY and CDR2 FYNNEI. CDR3: CASMAAYEQFF. The CDR3, as DNA: TGTGCCAGCATGGCAGCTTATGAGCAGTTCTTC. The entire variable domain, with the rest obtained from reference TRBV2 and TRBJ2-1, is as follows: EPEVTQTPSHQVTQMGQEVILRCVPISNHLYFYWYRQILGQKVEFLVSFYNNEISEKSEIFDDQFSVERPDGSNFTLKIRSTKLEDSAMYFCASMAAYEQFFGPGTRLTVL.

Comments on this clonotype: This beta chain represents an off-target read in a library built for alpha chains; its size is of limited meaning. The chain has TRBV7-2 and TRBJ1-1; TRBD1 matches at 7 bases. With 7 bases clipped from V and 4 bases from J, the junction kept 9 bases outside the gene matches. The CDR3 totals 14 residues. CDR1 and CDR2 from the germline V gene are SGHTA and FQGNSA. CDR3 loop: CASTIRTGITEAFF. CDR3 DNA: TGTGCCAGCACCATCAGGACAGGAATCACTGAAGCTTTCTTT.

This clonotype was observed at least ten times. Because this beta chain is a stray read in a library intended to capture alpha chains, its abundance should not be given much weight. The V call is TRBV19, the J call TRBJ1-5, with D perhaps TRBD1 (6 bases). In germline, CDR1 is LNHDA, CDR2 SQIVND (reference sequence). The germline V and J ends were trimmed by 7 bases and 4 bases, with 14 bases remaining between them. This CDR3 region has 14 residues. For the CDR3, the DNA is TGTGCCAGTACACTGACAGGTCGGAATCAGCCCCAGCATTTT. It translates to CASTLTGRNQPQHF.